The present TCR beta chain was sequenced within a study of cytomegalovirus exposure and HLA in healthy donors. This CDR3 has 15 amino acids. CDR1 MDHEN and CDR2 SYDVKM come from the germline V gene. V was shortened by 6 bases and J by 3 bases, with 17 bases between the two germline ends. Note on this clone: What it binds is not known.

Study results and caveats: V segments that were indistinguishable, TRBV6-2 and TRBV6-3 among them, were omitted from analysis. Most TCR sequences were rare, but some public TCRs occurred in many donors. The Asian-associated ancestry cluster reportedly had fewer N-insertions than the roughly 670-donor mean in a later analysis.

The PCR made use of 60 Vbeta and 13 Jbeta primers. The authors' processing: Later work found around 80 million unique TCR beta chains, with 9.5 million to 14 million shared. TCRdb keeps only in-frame clones here, not all; method: immunoSEQ multiplex PCR. V, J and clone size are those of that table, while D and trimming were read from the DNA. The repertoire holds 200,000 to 250,000 clones, about 84% seen once, with over 1% in the top ten. The TCR sequence derives from a human donor in good health. Sequencing used PBMCs. The V call is TRBV28, the J call TRBJ2-5, with TRBD2 as a possible D gene (6 bases). CDR3 in amino acids: CASSTAPGRKETQYF. The CDR3 DNA reads as TGTGCCAGCAGCACTGCTCCAGGGAGGAAAGAGACCCAGTACTTC.